This T cell receptor (beta chain) originates from a study of vaccination and CD4 T cells after COVID-19. This clonotype was seen a single time. The target antigen is unknown. Sequenced with the Oncomine TCR Beta short-read assay was DNA taken from cultured CD4+ T cells. After culture, CD4+ T cells served as the source for genomic DNA extraction. TCRdb reprocessed the PCR reads via MiXCR and lists one record per CDR3 protein. The sample holds around 8,400 distinct CDR3 sequences, roughly two fifths seen once. Stated treatment: roughly ten-day PBMC culture with coronavirus spike peptide pools or control peptides (ViraFEST assay). The unexposed donor's CD4+ T cells were collected before the COVID-19 pandemic (2011-2018). The TCR originated in a human donor in good health. The sequencing input was CD4+ T cells from blood, cultured in vitro.

DNA of the CDR3: TGCAGTGCCCCGAAGGCCGGAGGCACGGGAGATACGCAGTATTTT. Its protein product is CSAPKAGGTGDTQYF. The J gene is TRBJ2-3, the V gene TRBV20-1; D is possibly TRBD2 (5 bases). The CDR3 has 15 amino acids. Germline CDR1 is DFQATT and CDR2 is SNEGSKA (reference sequence). Trimming took off 6 bases at V and 5 bases at J, with 21 bases between the two ends.